The rows below give T cell receptor beta chains drawn from one sample of a study of T cell changes during pregnancy in multiple sclerosis. Using immunoSEQ multiplex PCR, the repertoire was profiled, and TCRdb retains in-frame clones only, with some absent. Found here are about 26,000 clones, roughly 89% of them singletons; the top ten hold about 15%. This material consisted of CD8+ T cells from peripheral blood mononuclear cells, taken in the second trimester of pregnancy. The receptors here all came from a female donor with multiple sclerosis, enrolled in a pregnancy study. Both conserved end residues are part of each CDR3. The D gene is left open where the match is weak. Part of the rows lack a size; the others show once, few, many or a class for expanded clones.

v_gene	d_gene	abundance	j_gene	CDR3aa	CDR3nt
TRBV18	-	once	TRBJ2-1	CASSPEPPGYNEQFF	TGTGCCAGCTCACCAGAGCCCCCGGGTTACAATGAGCAGTTCTTC
TRBV4-2	TRBD2	-	TRBJ2-3	CASSQDLAGGSDTQYF	TGTGCCAGCAGCCAAGACCTAGCGGGAGGTTCCGATACGCAGTATTTT
TRBV11-3	TRBD1	-	TRBJ2-1	CASSSWTGANEQFF	TGTGCCAGCAGCTCGTGGACAGGGGCGAATGAGCAGTTCTTC
TRBV29-1	-	-	TRBJ1-2	CSARDNRGDNYGYTF	TGCAGCGCTAGGGACAACCGGGGGGATAACTATGGCTACACCTTC
TRBV10-3	TRBD1	-	TRBJ2-1	CAISGTGARRSYNEQFF	TGTGCCATCAGTGGGACAGGGGCACGGAGGTCCTACAATGAGCAGTTCTTC
TRBV28	TRBD1	-	TRBJ1-1	CASSFSWDSTEAFF	TGTGCCAGCAGTTTTTCTTGGGACAGCACTGAAGCTTTCTTT
TRBV28	TRBD2	-	TRBJ2-3	CASSLLGIAGLTDTQYF	TGTGCCAGCAGTTTATTGGGAATAGCGGGGCTCACAGATACGCAGTATTTT
TRBV25-1	-	-	TRBJ2-7	CASSRSYEQYF	TGTGCCAGCAGCCGCTCCTACGAGCAGTACTTC
TRBV29-1	TRBD2	-	TRBJ2-2	CSAGRSGGAGELFF	TGCAGCGCGGGGAGGTCGGGAGGGGCCGGGGAGCTGTTTTTT
TRBV19	TRBD1	-	TRBJ1-2	CASSTLEQGARNYGYTF	TGTGCCAGTAGTACCCTCGAACAGGGGGCGAGGAACTATGGCTACACCTTC
TRBV5-6	-	-	TRBJ2-7	CASSLGLSSYEQYF	TGTGCCAGCAGCTTGGGACTTAGCTCCTACGAGCAGTACTTC
TRBV5-1	-	-	TRBJ2-7	CASSLYQGGEQYF	TGCGCCAGCAGCTTGTATCAGGGAGGAGAGCAGTACTTC
TRBV4-2	TRBD2	-	TRBJ2-4	CASSPEGFSGSLAKNIQYF	TGTGCCAGCAGCCCAGAAGGGTTTAGCGGGAGCCTAGCCAAAAACATTCAGTACTTC
TRBV9	TRBD1	-	TRBJ1-1	CASSRQGSGTEAFF	TGTGCCAGCAGCCGACAGGGCTCGGGGACTGAAGCTTTCTTT
TRBV4-2	-	-	TRBJ1-3	CASSQEFFSGNTIYF	TGTGCCAGCAGCCAAGAGTTCTTCTCTGGAAACACCATATATTTT
TRBV7-6	-	once	TRBJ2-7	CASTHRLTTPRGEQYF	TGTGCCAGCACCCACCGTCTGACGACACCCCGGGGGGAGCAGTACTTC